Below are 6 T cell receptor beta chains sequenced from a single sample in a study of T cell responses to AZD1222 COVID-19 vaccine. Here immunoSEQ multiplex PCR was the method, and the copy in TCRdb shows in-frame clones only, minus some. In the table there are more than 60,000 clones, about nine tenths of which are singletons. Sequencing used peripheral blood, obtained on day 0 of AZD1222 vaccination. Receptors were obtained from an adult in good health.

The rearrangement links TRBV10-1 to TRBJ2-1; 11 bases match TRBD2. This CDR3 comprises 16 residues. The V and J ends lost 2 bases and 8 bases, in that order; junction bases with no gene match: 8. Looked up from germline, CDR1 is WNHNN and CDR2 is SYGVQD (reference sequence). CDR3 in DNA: TGCGCCAGCAGTGAGGTTAGCGGGAGGGCCAGGTATGAGCAGTTCTTC. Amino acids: CASSEVSGRARYEQFF.

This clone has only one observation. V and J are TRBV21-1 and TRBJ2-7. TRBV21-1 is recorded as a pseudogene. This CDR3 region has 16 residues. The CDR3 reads CASSNGNWVLGHEQYF. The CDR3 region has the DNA TGTGCCAGCAGCAATGGGAATTGGGTCCTCGGCCACGAGCAGTACTTC.

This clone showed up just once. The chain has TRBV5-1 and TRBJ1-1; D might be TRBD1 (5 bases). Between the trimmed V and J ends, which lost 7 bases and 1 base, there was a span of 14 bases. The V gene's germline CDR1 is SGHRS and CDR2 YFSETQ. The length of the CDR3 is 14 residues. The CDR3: CASFPGTSNTEAFF. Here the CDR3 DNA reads TGCGCCAGCTTTCCCGGGACCTCGAACACTGAAGCTTTCTTT.

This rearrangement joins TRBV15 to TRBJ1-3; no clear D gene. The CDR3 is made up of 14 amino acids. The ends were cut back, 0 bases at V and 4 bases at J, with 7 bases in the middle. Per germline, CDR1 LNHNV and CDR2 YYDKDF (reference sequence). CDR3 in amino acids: CATSRDLEGNTIYF. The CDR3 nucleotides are TGTGCCACCAGCAGAGATCTCGAGGGAAACACCATATATTTT.

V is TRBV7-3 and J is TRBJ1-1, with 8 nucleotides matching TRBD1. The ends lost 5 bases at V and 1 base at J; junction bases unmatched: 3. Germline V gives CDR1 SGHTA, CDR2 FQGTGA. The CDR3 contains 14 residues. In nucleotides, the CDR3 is TGTGCCAGCAGCCTCGGACAGGGGAACACTGAAGCTTTCTTT. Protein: CASSLGQGNTEAFF.

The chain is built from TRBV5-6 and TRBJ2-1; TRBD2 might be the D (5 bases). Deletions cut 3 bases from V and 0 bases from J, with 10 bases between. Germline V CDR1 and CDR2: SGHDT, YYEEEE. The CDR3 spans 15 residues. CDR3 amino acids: CASSSGLPSYNEQFF. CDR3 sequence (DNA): TGTGCCAGCAGCTCAGGACTCCCCTCCTACAATGAGCAGTTCTTC.